This TCR beta chain stems from a study of long-term antiretroviral therapy in people with HIV. The CDR3 sequence is 15 residues long. Germline values: CDR1 MGHRA, CDR2 YSYEKL. Losses at the gene ends were 1 base for V and 5 bases for J; bases not matched to a gene: 5. On this clone itself: Its antigen is still unknown.

Researchers ran immunoSEQ v3.0 at survey level. Repertoires were generated with immunoSEQ multiplex PCR, while TCRdb's copy carries only in-frame clones and drops some. The profile shows about 44,000 clones, nearly 95% of them singletons. Findings and caveats of the study: There were no data on ART adherence, viral resistance or therapy changes, a gap that limits inferences about post-ART repertoire changes. Clonal populations expanded prior to ART predominated within the repertoire at all time points.

The receptor was derived from a woman aged 45-59 years with HIV. Sequencing used unsorted PBMCs, obtained 3.7 years after starting antiretroviral therapy. The chain carries TRBV4-1 and TRBJ2-7; 10 nucleotides agree with TRBD1. This CDR3 is CASSQVGGQGNEQYF. CDR3 nucleotides: TGCGCCAGCAGCCAAGTTGGGGGACAGGGGAACGAGCAGTACTTC.